The following is a TCR beta chain sequence with its context. Its antigen is not yet known. Base qualities are not provided; no much larger clone lies one nucleotide away. The germline V gene (reference sequence) specifies SEHNR as CDR1 and FQNEAQ as CDR2. V is pared back by 1 base and J by 6 bases, with 10 bases lying between the germline termini. From the cysteine up to the phenylalanine, the CDR3 has a length of 14 residues. Kept here is only the CDR3 DNA, which spans 42 bases and is read in frame from base 1. Participants in the prospective study were aged about 18 to 89 years, lived in more than 20 United States geographic areas, and enrolled through a virtual design. In the prospective study, participants were assigned to cohorts based on the clinical history participants reported in a screening survey and a study questionnaire. ImmuneRACE Cohort 3 recovered participants were defined by two consecutive negative NP/OP PCR tests, healthcare professional clearance, or symptom resolution. In the prospective study, whole blood, serum and a nasopharyngeal or oropharyngeal swab were collected from each participant by mobile phlebotomists. Additional blood draws and questionnaires over an approximately two-month period could optionally be provided by prospective study participants. Prospective study blood samples were shipped either frozen or at room temperature before DNA extraction.

This sample is part of a study of blood T cell repertoires in COVID-19 (TCRdb year 2020). At the level of the whole study: The collaborator samples originated in the United States, Italy and Spain and spanned the acute and convalescent phases of COVID-19. The prospective study material was composed of cDNA or gDNA derived from T cells, B-cell-depleted T cells, or PBMCs. Deeply sampled blood TCRbeta repertoires from subjects exposed to, actively infected with, or recovered from COVID-19 were included in the dataset. A freely available public database, intended as a resource for researchers studying the immune response to SARS-CoV-2, is where the repertoires were released. Samples were obtained from the ongoing ImmuneRACE study (first 160 participants) and from about 1,300 subjects provided by 6 global collaborators. The sample metadata nearly always contained a de-identified subject ID, COVID-19 status, age in years and sex. Where HLA class I and class II types were available, the types were taken from metadata supplied by the sample provider, not from assay-based typing. Overall study outcomes, separate from this receptor: How much clinical and demographic metadata was included differed by source and by participant, and the metadata was provided uncurated.

TCRbeta CDR3 regions were amplified from genomic DNA using the immunoSEQ Assay, a bias-controlled multiplex PCR. From the authors' description of their analysis: Within the assay, amplification of reference gene primers was used to estimate how many nucleated cells each sample contained. To quantify the absolute abundance of each unique TCRbeta CDR3 rearrangement, sequence reads were collapsed and filtered. For each sample, productive Simpson clonality was calculated by taking the square root of Simpson's diversity index across productive rearrangements. TCRdb took this table from immuneACCESS and kept in-frame rearrangements with V and J called. Such tables lack part of the clones; where checked against another copy, unresolved V genes explain under half of the gap, and the rest is unexplained. V and J calls and clone size are those listed in that table; D and trimming were worked out from the DNA. The sample yields 150,000 to 200,000 clones; more than 65% were counted once. The ten largest clones add up to roughly 15% of the sample.

The chain is encoded by TRBV7-9 joined to TRBJ2-1, with the D gene call left open. Sequences were obtained from PBMCs or T cells enriched from blood (not recorded which). This TCR was recovered from a man over 45 who had recovered from COVID-19. The CDR3 has the sequence CASSLEWAGNEQFF. Here is the DNA: TGTGCCAGCAGCTTAGAGTGGGCTGGCAATGAGCAGTTCTTC.